These 13 T cell receptor beta chains were all obtained from the same sample, sequenced in a study of blood T cells in healthy people across ages. For the second PCR, which ran for roughly 6 to 11 cycles, a sample-barcoded 5' primer and a J-beta primer mix were used. TCRdb reprocessed the 5' RACE reads via MiXCR and lists one record per CDR3 protein. Among hundreds of thousands of distinct CDR3 sequences listed, less than 35% were seen once. Sequences were obtained from blood. The receptors were gathered from a woman older than 75 in good health.

This clonotype was found a few times. This chain connects TRBV12-3 or TRBV12-4 to TRBJ1-1; D not certain. The CDR3 spans 12 residues. With 2 bases removed from V and 11 bases from J, the gap between germline ends came to 12 bases. The CDR3 DNA reads as TGTGCCAGCAGTTTATCCATGGGTACGGCTTTCTTT. It yields the protein CASSLSMGTAFF.

This rearrangement joins TRBV12-3 or TRBV12-4 to TRBJ2-3; D remains ambiguous. Trimming stripped 6 bases from V and 11 bases from J, with 15 bases between. This CDR3 is 12 amino acids long. The CDR3 nucleotides are TGTGCCAGCAGATTGAGACCGGATGAGCAGTATTTT. Translation gives CASRLRPDEQYF.

To note about this clonotype: This may stem from a read error, because a much larger clone lies one nucleotide away. J is TRBJ1-1 and V is TRBV20-1; D remains unclear. The germline V gene has CDR1 DFQATT and CDR2 SNEGSKA (reference sequence). Trimming removed 0 bases from V and 5 bases from J, with 16 bases in between. The CDR3 contains 15 residues. The CDR3 here is CSAREREGRWTEAFF. In DNA, the CDR3 is TGCAGTGCTAGAGAGCGGGAGGGTCGGTGGACTGAAGCTTTCTTT.

At least ten counts were recorded for this clonotype. The chain links TRBV11-2 to TRBJ2-1, with a tentative D call TRBD2 (5 bases). Germline V gives CDR1 SGHAT, CDR2 FQNNGV. The CDR3 loop spans 14 amino acids. The ends were cut back, 2 bases at V and 12 bases at J, with 17 bases in the middle. The CDR3 reads CASSLSQIVRGQFF. The CDR3 DNA sequence: TGTGCCAGCAGCTTATCGCAAATAGTCCGGGGGCAGTTCTTC. The full variable domain, with the rest looked up from reference TRBV11-2 and TRBJ2-1, is EAGVAQSPRYKIIEKRQSVAFWCNPISGHATLYWYQQILGQGPKLLIQFQNNGVVDDSQLPKDRFSAERLKGVDSTLKIQPAKLEDSAVYLCASSLSQIVRGQFFGPGTRLTVL.

The V call is TRBV7-9, the J call TRBJ1-2; the D gene is possibly TRBD1 (5 bases). CDR1 and CDR2 (germline): SEHNR, FQNEAQ (reference sequence). V dropped 5 bases and J dropped 4 bases, with 17 bases sitting between them. The CDR3 extends over 15 amino acids. Written as DNA, the CDR3 is TGTGCCAGCAGCCCTCAGAGGCAGGGAGGCTATGGCTACACCTTC. Protein sequence: CASSPQRQGGYGYTF.

This clonotype has ten or more counts. This sequence joins TRBV15 and TRBJ2-5; D unresolved. V was cut by 0 bases and J by 7 bases, with 15 bases left in between. The CDR3 is 15 amino acids. Germline CDR1 reads LNHNV; CDR2 reads YYDKDF (reference sequence). The CDR3 nucleotides are TGTGCCACCAGCAGAGATCTGGCAGGTGGTGGGACCCAGTACTTC. Translating gives CATSRDLAGGGTQYF.

A few counts support this clonotype. The chain carries TRBV2 and TRBJ1-5, with a tentative D call TRBD1 (6 bases). The germline V gene encodes CDR1 SNHLY and CDR2 FYNNEI. The CDR3 covers 15 residues. Between the trimmed V and J ends, which lost 3 bases and 7 bases, there was a span of 16 bases. CDR3 sequence (DNA): TGTGCCAGCAGTGATGTCAGGGGTAGCGGCCAGCCCCAGCATTTT. Translated, it gives CASSDVRGSGQPQHF.

The count of this clonotype is one. This may be a read error: a much more frequent sequence differs by one nucleotide. This rearrangement joins TRBV7-6 to TRBJ1-5; tentative D call: TRBD1 (5 bases). The CDR3 consists of 16 residues. V lost 1 base to trimming and J lost 4 bases, with 14 bases between them. Germline V gene sequence: CDR1 SGHVS, CDR2 FNYEAQ. The chain's CDR3 is CASSLVPGIRNQPQHF. CDR3 nucleotide sequence: TGTGCCAGCAGCTTAGTGCCAGGGATAAGGAATCAGCCCCAGCATTTT.

The chain combines TRBV27 with TRBJ1-6; unclear D gene. Looked up from germline, CDR1 is MNHEY and CDR2 is SMNVEV (reference sequence). V gave up 2 bases and J gave up 7 bases, with 6 bases separating them. CDR3 length: 13 amino acids. CDR3 nucleotide sequence: TGTGCCAGCAGTTTAATGTACAATTCACCCCTCCACTTT. Encoded protein: CASSLMYNSPLHF.

Turning to this clonotype: The junction departs from the called germline gene at one end, perhaps through a read error. The gene calls are TRBV30 and TRBJ2-5; D might be TRBD1 or TRBD2, each matching 5 bases. Germline V gene data show CDR1 as GTSNPN and CDR2 as SVGIG (reference sequence). The CDR3 loop spans 12 amino acids. CDR3 bases: TGTGCCCGGAGTAGCTGGGGGGAGACCCAGTACTTC. It translates to CARSSWGETQYF.

This clonotype was picked up many times. The chain employs TRBV5-5 and TRBJ1-2, with 12 bases that match TRBD1. CDR3 length: 14 residues. Germline CDR1 reads SGHKS; CDR2 reads YYEKEE (reference sequence). The V gene end was trimmed by 3 bases and the J gene end by 8 bases; junction bases not matched to a gene: 5. The CDR3 reads CASSSGTGGVGYTF. The CDR3 bases are TGTGCCAGCAGCTCCGGGACAGGGGGCGTCGGCTACACCTTC.

The chain couples TRBV12-3 or TRBV12-4 to TRBJ1-1, with a tentative D call TRBD1 (6 bases). CDR3 length equals 15 residues. Trimming took 6 bases from V and 4 from J, leaving 18 bases between them. The CDR3 here is CASRFGGATSTEAFF. CDR3 nucleotides: TGTGCCAGCAGGTTTGGGGGGGCGACGAGCACTGAAGCTTTCTTT.

This clonotype was observed at least ten times. The chain employs TRBV3-1 and TRBJ2-1; D perhaps matches TRBD2 (6 bases). CDR1 LGHDT and CDR2 YNNKEL come from the germline V gene (reference sequence). There are 15 residues in the CDR3. Between the trimmed V and J ends, which lost 0 bases and 2 bases, there was a span of 8 bases. CDR3 amino acids: CASSQDRGTYNEQFF. The CDR3 coding sequence is TGTGCCAGCAGCCAAGATCGGGGGACCTACAATGAGCAGTTCTTC.